A selection of T cell receptor beta chains follows, all from one sample in a study of shared clonotypes between healthy human individuals. The protocol was immunoSEQ multiplex PCR, while the TCRdb copy is restricted to in-frame clones and leaves out a portion. The sample has around 2.1 million clones; about 93% are singletons. Specimen: naive CD8+ T cells from PBMCs. The receptors shown here come from a man aged 18 to 29 in good health. Some clones in this sample may be carry-over from other donors' samples. CDR3s include the opening cysteine and the closing phenylalanine or tryptophan. A D gene is named only where the DNA matches it firmly. Expanded clones are given a class, and other clones once, few, many or no size at all.

clone_size | j_call | v_call | d_call | cdr3_nt | cdr3_aa
- | TRBJ1-5 | TRBV10-3 | - | TGTGCCATCAGCGACCAAGAGCCCCAGCATTTT | CAISDQEPQHF
- | TRBJ2-5 | TRBV5-6 | - | TGTGCCAGCAGCTTGGGTAGCAGCGAGACCCAGTACTTC | CASSLGSSETQYF
- | TRBJ2-7 | TRBV9 | - | TGTGCCAGCAGCGTAGAATATGCATCTCCCTACGAGCAGTACTTC | CASSVEYASPYEQYF
- | TRBJ2-7 | TRBV28 | TRBD2 | TGTGCCACCGGGGACTACTTCTCCTACGAGCAGTACTTC | CATGDYFSYEQYF
once | TRBJ2-1 | TRBV15 | TRBD1 | TGTGCCACCAGCAGAGGTCGGGACAGATACAATGAGCAGTTCTTC | CATSRGRDRYNEQFF
- | TRBJ1-4 | TRBV28 | - | TGTGCCAGCAGCCCCCGCGGAGTCATTAATGAAAAACTGTTTTTT | CASSPRGVINEKLFF
- | TRBJ2-3 | TRBV7-9 | - | TGTGCCAGCAGCCCATCCGACGGGCGATACACAGATACGCAGTATTTT | CASSPSDGRYTDTQYF
- | TRBJ1-5 | TRBV11-2 | - | TGTGCCAGCAGCTTATTCGGCAATGATCAGCCCCAGCATTTT | CASSLFGNDQPQHF
- | TRBJ2-7 | TRBV7-9 | TRBD2 | TGTGCCAGCAGCTTAGCCCCGGGACTAGCCGAACCCGACTCCTACGAGCAGTACTTC | CASSLAPGLAEPDSYEQYF
- | TRBJ1-3 | TRBV6-5 | - | TGTGCCAGCAGCATCGACCGCTCTGGAAACACCATATATTTT | CASSIDRSGNTIYF
once | TRBJ1-1 | TRBV7-9 | TRBD1 | TGTGCCAGCACGGGACAGGGTAGTTCCAGCACTGAAGCTTTCTTT | CASTGQGSSSTEAFF
- | TRBJ2-2 | TRBV9 | - | TGTGCCAGCAGCGCAGGACAGAACACCGGGGAGCTGTTTTTT | CASSAGQNTGELFF
- | TRBJ2-7 | TRBV5-6 | - | TGTGCCAGCAGCTTTACCGACGAGCAGTACTTC | CASSFTDEQYF
- | TRBJ1-5 | TRBV15 | - | TGTGCCACCAGCGTAAGCTTACATAGCAATCAGCCCCAGCATTTT | CATSVSLHSNQPQHF
- | TRBJ2-2 | TRBV6-5 | - | TGTGCCAGCAGTTACTCGGAGGGGGCCGCCGGGGAGCTGTTTTTT | CASSYSEGAAGELFF
- | TRBJ2-7 | TRBV9 | - | TGTGCCAGCAGCGTAGAGGAGAAATCCTACGAGCAGTACTTC | CASSVEEKSYEQYF
- | TRBJ2-5 | TRBV25-1 | - | TGTGCCAGCAGTGACGGGACTTCATATGGAACCCAGTACTTC | CASSDGTSYGTQYF
- | TRBJ2-3 | TRBV27 | - | TGTGCCGCTGCGACAGGTGGGCTCTCGGCAGATACGCAGTATTTT | CAAATGGLSADTQYF
- | TRBJ2-5 | TRBV7-9 | - | TGTGCCAGCAGCTTACCCTGGACAGCCCAAGAGACCCAGTACTTC | CASSLPWTAQETQYF
- | TRBJ1-3 | TRBV10-2 | - | TGCGCCAGCAGTGAAGGGCAGGCGGGCTCTGGAAACACCATATATTTT | CASSEGQAGSGNTIYF
- | TRBJ1-1 | TRBV11-2 | - | TGTGCCAGCAGCTTACTTGCTGGGGAAAGCACTGAAGCTTTCTTT | CASSLLAGESTEAFF
once | TRBJ2-5 | TRBV9 | - | TGTGCCAGCAGCGTAGGGCGGGAGAGGGGGTACCAAGAGACCCAGTACTTC | CASSVGRERGYQETQYF
- | TRBJ2-2 | TRBV28 | - | TGTGCCAGCAGTTTAGCCCCCGGGGTTCGTGTGGAGCTGTTTTTT | CASSLAPGVRVELFF
- | TRBJ1-1 | TRBV5-1 | - | TGCGCCAGCAGCTTGCCACCGAACACTGAAGCTTTCTTT | CASSLPPNTEAFF
- | TRBJ2-1 | TRBV9 | TRBD2 | TGTGCCAGCAGCGGGTGGGCTAGCGGAATCAATGAGCAGTTCTTC | CASSGWASGINEQFF
- | TRBJ1-1 | TRBV7-9 | TRBD1 | TGTGCCAGCAGGAAACAGGGGGTAGGCACTGAAGCTTTCTTT | CASRKQGVGTEAFF
- | TRBJ2-1 | TRBV5-6 | TRBD2 | TGTGCCAGCAGCTCGGGACTAGCGGGGGAGCCCTACAATGAGCAGTTCTTC | CASSSGLAGEPYNEQFF